This T cell receptor beta chain was obtained from a study of T cells after yellow fever vaccination. Conversion of TCR transcripts into cDNA relied on 5'RACE template switching, which added a universal primer site and UMIs. Using its own MiXCR run on the 5' RACE reads, TCRdb lists one record per CDR3 protein. The table includes some 500,000 distinct CDR3 sequences, approximately 12% detected once. On this clonotype: Its antigen is not identified.

Findings of the study overall: Any FACS-sorted repertoire could hold abundant clonotypes that contaminate it from the bulk population. A small share of clonotypes appeared in both CD4 and CD8 compartments.

This sequence was found in a man in his thirties or forties who received the YFV17D yellow fever vaccine. Source: PBMCs, taken on the day of the yellow fever booster vaccination.

CDR3 region: CASSEGRGEQYF. CDR3 DNA: TGCGCCAGCAGTGAGGGCCGGGGCGAGCAGTACTTC. The chain carries TRBV10-1 and TRBJ2-7; a possible D gene is TRBD2 (5 bases). The CDR3 sequence is 12 residues long. V lost 2 bases, J lost 6 bases, and 8 bases lay in between. From germline, CDR1 is WNHNN and CDR2 SYGVQD (reference sequence).